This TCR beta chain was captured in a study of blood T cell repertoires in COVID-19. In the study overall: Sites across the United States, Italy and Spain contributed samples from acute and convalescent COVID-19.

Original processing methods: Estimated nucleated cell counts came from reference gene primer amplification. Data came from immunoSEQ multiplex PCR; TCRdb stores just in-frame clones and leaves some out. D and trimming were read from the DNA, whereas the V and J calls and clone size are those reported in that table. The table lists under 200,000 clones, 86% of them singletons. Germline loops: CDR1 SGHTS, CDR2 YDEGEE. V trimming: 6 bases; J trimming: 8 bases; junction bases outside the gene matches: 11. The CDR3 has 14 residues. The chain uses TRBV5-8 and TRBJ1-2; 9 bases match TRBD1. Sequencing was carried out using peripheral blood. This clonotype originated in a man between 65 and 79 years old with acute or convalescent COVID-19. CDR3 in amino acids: CASTHRDRVLGYTF. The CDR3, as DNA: TGTGCCAGCACCCACCGGGACAGGGTCTTGGGCTACACCTTC.